One sample yielded the 23 T cell receptor beta chains listed below, sequenced in a study of cytomegalovirus exposure and HLA in healthy donors. Vbeta (60) and Jbeta (13) primers were used in the PCR. Data came from immunoSEQ multiplex PCR; TCRdb stores just in-frame clones and leaves some out. Of under 200,000 clones listed, approximately 78% are singletons. The sample was PBMCs. The receptors stem from a male donor in good health and CMV-seropositive.

The V and J genes are TRBV30 and TRBJ2-1, with 8 positions matching TRBD2. This CDR3 is built from 15 residues. Germline CDR1 and CDR2: GTSNPN and SVGIG (reference sequence). V lost 3 bases to trimming and J lost 5 bases; unmatched junction nucleotides: 9. CDR3 protein: CAWRRGTSGNNEQFF. The CDR3 coding sequence is TGTGCCTGGAGGCGCGGAACTAGCGGAAACAATGAGCAGTTCTTC.

The chain uses TRBV28 and TRBJ2-3, with 9 positions matching TRBD2. Germline assignment: CDR1 MDHEN and CDR2 SYDVKM. Losses at the gene ends were 5 bases for V and 2 bases for J; bases not matched to a gene: 5. This CDR3 is built from 15 residues. The CDR3 loop reads CASSQPGLATDTQYF. Written as DNA, the CDR3 is TGTGCCAGCAGTCAGCCGGGACTAGCCACAGATACGCAGTATTTT.

This clone was found once. This chain uses TRBV18 with TRBJ1-1; D is ambiguous. In germline, CDR1 is KGHSH, CDR2 LQKENI. Trimming left V 3 bases short and J 2 bases short, with 19 bases between. CDR3 length: 17 amino acids. The CDR3 reads CASSPGSLKPHNTEAFF. DNA for the CDR3: TGTGCCAGCTCACCGGGGAGTCTCAAGCCCCATAACACTGAAGCTTTCTTT.

This sequence joins TRBV4-3 and TRBJ2-7; 10 bases are a match to TRBD1. The ends lost 4 bases at V and 5 bases at J; junction bases unmatched: 11. Per germline, CDR1 LGHNA and CDR2 YSLEER. This CDR3 comprises 16 residues. The CDR3 region is CASSLETGTGVDEQYF. CDR3 in DNA: TGCGCCAGCAGCCTTGAAACCGGGACAGGGGTAGACGAGCAGTACTTC.

The V and J genes are TRBV5-1 and TRBJ2-1; 9 bases map to TRBD2. J was trimmed by 7 bases and V by 0 bases; bases with no gene match: 5. Germline V gene lookup returns CDR1 SGHRS and CDR2 YFSETQ. CDR3 size: 15 residues. This CDR3 is CASSLVAGVGNEQFF. As DNA, the CDR3 is TGCGCCAGCAGCTTGGTAGCGGGAGTGGGGAATGAGCAGTTCTTC.

V and J are TRBV30 and TRBJ1-1; 8 nucleotides match TRBD1. Trimming removed 8 bases from V and 2 bases from J; junction bases left unmatched: 4. The V gene's germline CDR1 is GTSNPN and CDR2 SVGIG (reference sequence). CDR3 size: 12 residues. CDR3 sequence (DNA): TGTGCCGGAGACAGGGGAAACACTGAAGCTTTCTTT. This sequence encodes CAGDRGNTEAFF.

The J gene is TRBJ2-6, the V gene TRBV25-1; 7 bases agree with TRBD1. With 5 bases clipped from V and 0 bases from J, the junction kept 10 bases outside the gene matches. The CDR3 consists of 18 residues. The germline V gene encodes CDR1 MGHDK and CDR2 SYGVNS. CDR3 protein: CASSPVTGTNSGANVLTF. The CDR3 DNA reads TGTGCCAGCAGTCCCGTGACAGGGACCAACTCTGGGGCCAACGTCCTGACTTTC.

This chain connects TRBV18 to TRBJ1-1; no clear D. The CDR3 contains 16 residues. The germline V gene encodes CDR1 KGHSH and CDR2 LQKENI. V lost 0 bases to trimming and J lost 0 bases, with 11 bases between them. This CDR3 reads CASSPPASRMNTEAFF. CDR3 DNA sequence: TGTGCCAGCTCACCACCGGCCAGTCGCATGAACACTGAAGCTTTCTTT.

The V and J genes are TRBV28 and TRBJ1-1, with TRBD1 as a possible D gene (5 bases). V lost 4 bases and J lost 6, with 12 bases in between. The CDR3 spans 13 residues. Germline assignment: CDR1 MDHEN and CDR2 SYDVKM. This chain's CDR3 is CASSYPQQAEAFF. CDR3 in DNA: TGTGCCAGCAGTTACCCTCAACAGGCTGAAGCTTTCTTT.

This chain connects TRBV6-1 to TRBJ2-7; D uncertain. The CDR3 totals 12 residues. The germline V gene encodes CDR1 MNHNS and CDR2 SASEGT. V was pared by 8 bases and J by 6 bases, with 14 bases between. DNA of the CDR3: TGTGCCAGCCGACCGGGTACGCGCGAGCAGTACTTC. This translates into CASRPGTREQYF.

V and J are TRBV19 and TRBJ1-4; D unclear. This CDR3 is 13 amino acids long. The V gene's germline CDR1 is LNHDA and CDR2 SQIVND (reference sequence). Between the trimmed V and J ends, which lost 0 bases and 8 bases, there was a span of 7 bases. Here the CDR3 reads CASSIDRGEKLFF. CDR3 nucleotide sequence: TGTGCCAGTAGTATAGATCGGGGAGAAAAACTGTTTTTT.

This clone was observed once. CDR3 amino acids: CASSEGGFNQPQHF. CDR3 nucleotide sequence: TGTGCCAGCAGCGAAGGGGGTTTCAATCAGCCCCAGCATTTT. The chain carries TRBV7-2 and TRBJ1-5; a possible D gene is TRBD1 (6 bases). The CDR3 consists of 14 residues. The ends were cut back, 5 bases at V and 3 bases at J, with 11 bases in the middle. Germline values: CDR1 SGHTA, CDR2 FQGNSA.

The DNA of the CDR3 is TGTGCCAGCAGCCCGCGACAGGGGCTAAGAACTGAAGCTTTCTTT. This sequence encodes CASSPRQGLRTEAFF. The J gene is TRBJ1-1, the V gene TRBV9, with TRBD1 identical over 8 bases. The J segment lost 5 bases and the V segment lost 4 bases, leaving 10 bases of the junction unmatched. Germline-derived CDR1 and CDR2 are SGDLS and YYNGEE. The length of the CDR3 is 15 residues.

J is TRBJ2-7 and V is TRBV9; 13 bases match TRBD2. CDR3 length: 16 residues. Germline assignment: CDR1 SGDLS and CDR2 YYNGEE. V lost 4 bases and J lost 2; bases outside the gene matches: 6. DNA of the CDR3: TGTGCCAGCAGCCCTCGACTAGCGGGGGGAGCCTACGAGCAGTACTTC. This encodes CASSPRLAGGAYEQYF. The full variable domain, rest sourced from reference TRBV9 and TRBJ2-7, is DSGVTQTPKHLITATGQRVTLRCSPRSGDLSVYWYQQSLDQGLQFLIQYYNGEERAKGNILERFSAQQFPDLHSELNLSSLELGDSALYFCASSPRLAGGAYEQYFGPGTRLTVT.

The genes are TRBV9 and TRBJ2-7; maybe TRBD2 (6 bases). CDR3 length equals 14 residues. The V gene lost 0 bases and the J gene lost 9 bases, with 16 bases spanning the gap. Germline assignment: CDR1 SGDLS and CDR2 YYNGEE. The CDR3 bases are TGTGCCAGCAGCGTAGCTTCGGATGCCGGGGGGCAGTACTTC. Protein sequence: CASSVASDAGGQYF.

The V call is TRBV2, the J call TRBJ1-2; TRBD1 agrees at 8 bases. The ends lost 3 bases at V and 5 bases at J; junction bases unmatched: 14. CDR1 and CDR2 from the germline V gene are SNHLY and FYNNEI. The CDR3 runs to 17 residues. CDR3 nucleotides: TGTGCCAGCAGTGATGGGGGCCTTGGGACAGGCCGATATGGCTACACCTTC. This codes for CASSDGGLGTGRYGYTF.

V and J are TRBV5-4 and TRBJ2-3; 7 nucleotides agree with TRBD1. The CDR3 has 17 residues. V gave up 2 bases and J gave up 0 bases; unmatched junction bases: 9. Germline V lookup: CDR1 SGHNT, CDR2 YYREEE (reference sequence). CDR3 loop: CASSFTIRGPSTDTQYF. As DNA, the CDR3 is TGTGCCAGCAGCTTCACCATAAGGGGGCCTAGCACAGATACGCAGTATTTT.

CDR3 nucleotide sequence: TGTGCCAGCAGCCAAGGACAGGGAGTAGGCGAGCAGTACTTC. Translating it yields CASSQGQGVGEQYF. The genes are TRBV14 and TRBJ2-7; 7 positions match TRBD1. Trimming cost V 1 base and J 6 bases; bases outside gene matches: 6. Per the germline V gene, CDR1 is SGHDN and CDR2 is FVKESK. The CDR3 consists of 14 residues.

The chain joins TRBV7-6 to TRBJ2-5; TRBD2 matches at 8 bases. V trimming: 1 base; J trimming: 3 bases; junction bases outside the gene matches: 7. Germline lookup yields CDR1 SGHVS and CDR2 FNYEAQ. CDR3 length: 16 amino acids. CDR3 region: CASSLGELAAKETQYF. CDR3 nucleotide sequence: TGTGCCAGCAGCTTAGGAGAACTAGCGGCCAAAGAGACCCAGTACTTC.

This sequence joins TRBV20-1 and TRBJ2-2, with D unresolved. With 5 bases removed from V and 6 bases from J, the gap between germline ends came to 7 bases. Germline values: CDR1 DFQATT, CDR2 SNEGSKA (reference sequence). This CDR3 has 11 residues. For the CDR3, the DNA is TGCAGTGCTCGCCCGGCCGGGGAGCTGTTTTTT. Translating it yields CSARPAGELFF.

In its sample, this clone was seen once. The chain is built from TRBV7-2 and TRBJ2-2; TRBD1 might be the D (5 bases). Germline values: CDR1 SGHTA, CDR2 FQGNSA. The CDR3 length is 15 residues. V was trimmed by 1 base and J by 6 bases, leaving 12 bases between them. Written as DNA, the CDR3 is TGTGCCAGCAGCTTAGTCCAGGGAACGGCCGGGGAGCTGTTTTTT. It is translated as CASSLVQGTAGELFF.

This clone was seen once. The rearrangement joins TRBV28 to TRBJ2-7, with D possibly TRBD2 on 6 matching bases. This CDR3 is built from 15 residues. Trimming removed 4 bases at V and 0 bases at J, with 13 bases between. The germline V gene encodes CDR1 MDHEN and CDR2 SYDVKM. CDR3 sequence: CASSSWRESSYEQYF. The CDR3, as DNA: TGTGCCAGCAGTTCTTGGCGGGAAAGCTCCTACGAGCAGTACTTC.

The chain links TRBV10-3 to TRBJ1-2, with TRBD1 identical over 8 bases. The CDR3 consists of 12 residues. Looked up from germline, CDR1 is ENHRY and CDR2 is SYGVKD. The ends lost 9 bases at V and 4 bases at J; junction bases unmatched: 4. The CDR3 DNA follows: TGTGCCATTGAGGACAGGGTCTATGGCTACACCTTC. Protein product: CAIEDRVYGYTF.